This T cell receptor beta chain was observed in a study of T-cell reconstitution after alpha-beta-depleted transplantation in children. The J segment lost 5 bases and the V segment lost 3 bases, leaving 14 bases of the junction unmatched. The CDR3 is 17 residues long. Germline-derived CDR1 and CDR2 are SEHNR and FQNEAQ (reference sequence). The sample holds a few counts of this clonotype. It was with unique molecular identifiers that the TCRbeta library was prepared. TCRdb analysed the PCR reads with MiXCR anew, one entry per CDR3 protein. The data contain about 610,000 distinct CDR3 sequences, about 10% of them singletons.

Specimen: PBMCs from the stem cell graft donor, collected from the stem cell graft. The chain uses TRBV7-9 and TRBJ2-7; 9 positions match TRBD2. The source is a human donor who donated a stem cell graft to a child with acute myeloid leukemia. CDR3 residues: CASSFFPLAGGPHEQYF. In nucleotides, the CDR3 is TGTGCCAGCAGCTTTTTCCCTCTGGCGGGAGGGCCGCACGAGCAGTACTTC. The whole variable domain, remainder taken from reference TRBV7-9 and TRBJ2-7, is DTGVSQNPRHKITKRGQNVTFRCDPISEHNRLYWYRQTLGQGPEFLTYFQNEAQLEKSRLLSDRFSAERPKGSFSTLEIQRTEQGDSAMYLCASSFFPLAGGPHEQYFGPGTRLTVT.